This TCR beta chain emerged from a study of beta chain features in type 1 diabetes. Points from the study as a whole: Fewer insertions but more deletions were seen at VDJ junctions in type 1 diabetes patients.

The V gene's germline CDR1 is SGHTA and CDR2 FQGTGA. There are 13 residues in the CDR3. V lost 5 bases to trimming and J lost 4 bases, with 11 bases between them. A few counts support this clone. Its antigen remains unidentified. Since all of the isolated RNA was reverse transcribed, expressed TCRB transcripts were what got sequenced. Sequencing was performed with immunoSEQ multiplex PCR; in TCRdb, only in-frame clones are kept and a portion is missing. The sample includes about half a million clones, 30% of them seen just once. The sequenced sample was naive CD4+ T cells from blood. The gene calls are TRBV7-3 and TRBJ2-5; TRBD2 is a possible D gene (6 bases). The sequence was obtained from a man younger than 35 in good health. The CDR3 DNA follows: TGTGCCAGCAGCGGGAGGCGGGGAGAGACCCAGTACTTC. Its protein is CASSGRRGETQYF.